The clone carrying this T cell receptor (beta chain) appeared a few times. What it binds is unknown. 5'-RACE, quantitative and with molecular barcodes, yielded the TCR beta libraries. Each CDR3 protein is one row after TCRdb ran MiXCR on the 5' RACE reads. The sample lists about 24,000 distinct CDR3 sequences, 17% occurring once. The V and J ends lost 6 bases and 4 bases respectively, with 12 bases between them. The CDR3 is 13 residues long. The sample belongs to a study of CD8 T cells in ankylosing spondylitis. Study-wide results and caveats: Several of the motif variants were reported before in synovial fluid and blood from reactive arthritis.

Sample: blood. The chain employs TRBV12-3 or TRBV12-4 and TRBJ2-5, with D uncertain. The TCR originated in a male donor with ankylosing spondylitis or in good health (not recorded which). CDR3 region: CASRLPGRETQYF. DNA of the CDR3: TGTGCCAGCAGGTTACCGGGCCGAGAGACCCAGTACTTC.